The clone carrying this T cell receptor beta chain was observed at least ten times. The antigen is not known. This sample is drawn from a study of read filtering for tumor transcriptome and immune sequencing. Study overall: Among patients, approximately 16 were male and more than 12 female, aged roughly 45 to 90 (mean around 61). Study-wide results and limits: IR-seq captured clonotypes deeper and more reliably than RNA-seq.

Molecular barcoded adaptors covering alpha/delta and beta/gamma chains were used on roughly 370 ng RNA. TCRdb reanalysed the reads using MiXCR and keeps one entry per CDR3 protein. The sample yields roughly 68,000 distinct CDR3 sequences, about 15% seen once. Looked up from germline, CDR1 is SGHRS and CDR2 is YFSETQ. The V gene end was trimmed by 4 bases and the J gene end by 2 bases; junction bases not matched to a gene: 11. The CDR3 runs 16 residues. This receptor was identified in a donor at least 40 years old with multiple myeloma. The sequenced sample was a population of CD138-negative cells sorted from bone marrow. The chain combines TRBV5-1 with TRBJ1-1, with 7 bases matching TRBD1. CDR3 region: CASSPSQGSGNTEAFF. In DNA form, the CDR3 reads TGCGCCAGCAGCCCCTCACAGGGGTCCGGCAACACTGAAGCTTTCTTT.